This T cell receptor (beta chain) emerged from a study of PD-L1 blockade in urothelial cancer. The overall study: The patients' atezolizumab therapy, 1,200 mg intravenously every 3 weeks, started in 2014. Analysis of blood occurred 3 weeks (second dose) and 6 weeks after treatment start. Among blood samples, the median T cell count was some 140,000.

The protocol was immunoSEQ multiplex PCR, while the TCRdb copy is restricted to in-frame clones and leaves out a portion. This sample carries tens of thousands of clones, more than 65% of them seen once, and the ten largest clones take 2.5% to 3%. Germline V gene data show CDR1 as SGHTA and CDR2 as FQGNSA. The CDR3 contains 15 residues. With V trimmed by 4 bases and J by 7 bases, 8 bases remained unmatched. Enrolled patients showed locally advanced or metastatic urothelial carcinoma. Sequences were derived from PBMCs, sampled around atezolizumab (anti-PD-L1) treatment. The J gene is TRBJ2-7, the V gene TRBV7-2; 12 nucleotides line up with TRBD2. This clonotype was sampled from a man aged 70-80 years with urothelial cancer. CDR3 DNA sequence: TGTGCCAGCAGCTCGCTAGCGGGAGGGACAGGTGAGCAGTACTTC. Encoded protein: CASSSLAGGTGEQYF. Together with reference TRBV7-2 and TRBJ2-7, the CDR3 gives the full variable domain: GAGVSQSPSNKVTEKGKDVELRCDPISGHTALYWYRQSLGQGLEFLIYFQGNSAPDKSGLPSDRFSAERTGGSVSTLTIQRTQQEDSAVYLCASSSLAGGTGEQYFGPGTRLTVT.